Described below is a single T cell receptor beta chain sequence and its context. Per the original data handling: Quantification of nucleated cells was approximated via reference gene primer amplification. The assay was immunoSEQ multiplex PCR, and TCRdb's table has in-frame clones only and misses some. From that table come the V and J calls and clone size; the DNA was used to work out D and trimming. This sample has some 61,000 clones; around 89% occur once, and the top ten carry 1.6%. CDR3 size: 13 residues. Germline loops: CDR1 SGHTA, CDR2 FQGNSA. Trimming removed 2 bases from V and 5 bases from J, with 9 bases in between. The data were obtained in a study of blood T cell repertoires in COVID-19.

J is TRBJ1-1 and V is TRBV7-2; tentative D call: TRBD1 (5 bases). The clonotype was recovered from a man between 60 and 75 years old with acute or convalescent COVID-19. Sequenced material: peripheral blood. CDR3 sequence reads: CASSLQGGTEAFF. The CDR3 DNA reads as TGTGCCAGCAGCTTACAGGGTGGGACTGAAGCTTTCTTT.